Listed below are T cell receptor beta chains from one sample, sequenced in a study of shared clonotypes between healthy human individuals. Produced via immunoSEQ multiplex PCR; TCRdb's table is partial and in-frame only. The table includes 2 million to 2.5 million clones, more than 80% detected once. The sequenced sample consisted of naive CD4+ T cells from PBMCs. The source is a man between 18 and 29 years old in good health. Some clones in this sample may be carry-over from other donors' samples. Each CDR3 is given without its conserved first and last residue. Each record gives: J gene, V gene, CDR3 protein.

j_call: TRBJ1-1
v_call: TRBV5-4
cdr3_aa: ASSLLGQKTEAF

j_call: TRBJ1-2
v_call: TRBV5-1
cdr3_aa: ASSLEGDGGYT

j_call: TRBJ2-1
v_call: TRBV10-2
cdr3_aa: ASSESTALFRNEQF

j_call: TRBJ1-2
v_call: TRBV7-2
cdr3_aa: ASSNQKEGGYGYT

j_call: TRBJ2-3
v_call: TRBV5-1
cdr3_aa: ASSLELVTDTQY

j_call: TRBJ1-5
v_call: TRBV6-5
cdr3_aa: ASSYWGAGQPQH

j_call: TRBJ2-1
v_call: TRBV5-6
cdr3_aa: ASSYPGSISNEQF

j_call: TRBJ2-1
v_call: TRBV7-2
cdr3_aa: ASSLFETHGGEQF

j_call: TRBJ1-1
v_call: TRBV5-1
cdr3_aa: ASSFYGGNTEAF

j_call: TRBJ2-5
v_call: TRBV14
cdr3_aa: ASSQVWTVQETQY

j_call: TRBJ2-2
v_call: TRBV5-1
cdr3_aa: ASTLLQQGGAGELF

j_call: TRBJ2-2
v_call: TRBV27
cdr3_aa: ASSSINTGELF

j_call: TRBJ1-2
v_call: TRBV28
cdr3_aa: ASSPSGTVNYGYT

j_call: TRBJ2-6
v_call: TRBV28
cdr3_aa: ASSFRRGAGANVLT

j_call: TRBJ2-7
v_call: TRBV28
cdr3_aa: ASTAEGDRYEQY

j_call: TRBJ1-1
v_call: TRBV6-5
cdr3_aa: ASRTGNTEAF

j_call: TRBJ1-1
v_call: TRBV5-1
cdr3_aa: ASSLGTGSTEAF

j_call: TRBJ2-7
v_call: TRBV19
cdr3_aa: ASSIRARGYEQY

j_call: TRBJ1-1
v_call: TRBV4-2
cdr3_aa: ASSPGTGANTEAF

j_call: TRBJ2-7
v_call: TRBV5-1
cdr3_aa: ASSLGLADNYEQY

j_call: TRBJ2-2
v_call: TRBV28
cdr3_aa: ASSLSSGELF

j_call: TRBJ1-2
v_call: TRBV6-6
cdr3_aa: ASSYALWFGYT